This T cell receptor beta chain is drawn from a study of T-cell reconstitution after alpha-beta-depleted transplantation in children. Germline-derived CDR1 and CDR2 are MNHNS and SASEGT. With V trimmed by 6 bases and J by 6 bases, 16 bases remained unmatched. The CDR3 length is 17 residues. For TCRbeta, the library was prepared with unique molecular identifiers. MiXCR, run by TCRdb on the PCR reads, gives a single entry per CDR3 protein. The repertoire consists of some 500,000 distinct CDR3 sequences, with around 16% occurring once and the leading ten covering 2.5% to 4%. This chain uses TRBV6-1 with TRBJ2-3; 9 bases are a match to TRBD2. Here the sequenced sample was PBMCs from the stem cell graft donor, taken from the stem cell graft. The receptor was isolated from a human donor who donated a stem cell graft to a child with acute lymphoblastic leukemia. CDR3 in DNA: TGTGCCAGCAGCGAGGGCGGGAAGCGGGAGGTGTGGGATACGCAGTATTTT. Its translation is CASSEGGKREVWDTQYF.